This T cell receptor (beta chain) was recorded in a study of cytomegalovirus exposure and HLA in healthy donors (dated by TCRdb to the late 2010s). Turning to the overall study: According to an earlier analysis of a few hundred of the donors, 150 million to 200 million T cells yielded 120 million or so unique TCR beta sequences and approximately 280 Gb of sequence data. Roughly 320 gigabases of sequencing data and 70 million to 100 million unique TCR sequences made up an early release that covered approximately 620 HLA-typed donors. Among the roughly 400 genotyped donors, around 81% belonged to the genetic ancestry cluster associated with self-reported Caucasian donors. The study was designed to test whether signatures of past pathogen exposure could be identified by cataloging public T cell receptors. Using immunosequencing, the study profiled T cell repertoires from fewer than 850 subjects and related those repertoires to cytomegalovirus serostatus. Along with the approximately 650-subject first cohort, a separate validation cohort of over a hundred different subjects was used. High-throughput TCR immunosequencing, statistical association of individual TCRs with disease status, and machine learning were combined to predict cytomegalovirus infection status. In a later analysis, previously published TCR beta repertoires from several hundred donors were re-analyzed and high-resolution HLA genotyping was added so that TCR occurrence patterns could be studied. Rather than drawing on any new phenotypic data, the later analysis identified candidate immune exposures from TCR beta sequences and the way those sequences occurred across donors. An earlier analysis of several hundred of the donors used high-throughput TCR beta sequencing to judge whether each TCR beta V gene segment behaved as functional or pseudogenic. Donor age, sex, ethnicity and CMV serostatus were collected together with the repertoire data. A later genetic analysis used genome-wide SNP genotypes for about three fifths of the 666 donors, treating that subset as a discovery cohort. All discovery cohort repertoires had been generated on a single sequencing platform. Class I and class II HLA loci were covered by the typing at four-digit resolution. The number of typed donors differed by locus: 629-630 for A, B, C, DRB1 and DQB1; 522 for DQA1; 606 for DPA1; and 400 to 480 for DPB1. Five DR-DQ haplotypes were treated as single units for association and clustering because of strong linkage in the cohort. Among roughly 400 genotyped donors of the cohort, an average of approximately 240,000 unique TCR beta nucleotide sequences was sequenced per donor, of which approximately 18% were non-productive. The full study reports these points: Presence/absence analyses assumed roughly uniform sequencing depth across donors, an assumption that may not hold. Linkage disequilibrium might explain the correlated functional status among segregating V segments, but an unknown experimental factor could not be excluded. Compared with equally common non-associated chains, HLA-associated TCR beta chains in a later analysis were more clonally expanded and had lower generation probabilities. Because counts were too low, 15 or so rarely observed V segments, including chromosome 9 orphons, were excluded from the earlier analysis of under 650 of the donors. V-gene and J-gene trimming of TCR beta chains was associated with a missense DCLRE1C variant in a later genetic analysis, and the association was replicated in an independent cohort. In a later analysis, the rate of TCR association differed among HLA loci, with DRB1 alleles having the most associated TCRs and HLA-C alleles having the fewest. Because HLA typing was unavailable for some donors at each locus, only the typed subset was used in association tests. Some IMGT-functional V segments, including TRBV6-2 and TRBV6-3, could not be distinguished by the 87-base-pair reads and were therefore excluded. Across donors, most TCR sequences were observed very rarely, whereas some public TCRs were present in many individuals. A further reported finding was that TCR beta sequences accurately predicted the HLA-A and HLA-B alleles for most subjects in the first cohort. The cohort was sequenced for TCR beta chains only, and without alpha or paired-chain data the features that could be detected were limited. Most CMV-associated TCR beta chains appeared to be HLA-restricted in a later analysis, and the HLA associations seemed to be driven largely by CMV exposure. For the cohort, immune exposure information was limited to CMV serostatus. In a later analysis, some 18,000 TCR beta sequences were associated with specific HLA alleles at a false discovery rate of 0.05. According to a later analysis, parvovirus B19, influenza, CMV and Epstein-Barr virus appeared linked to several top co-occurrence clusters. Cytomegalovirus status was reported to be diagnosed by the classifier with high specificity and sensitivity in both the original and validation cohorts. When HLA alleles, especially DR and DQ, strongly co-occurred, attributing TCR associations to individual alleles was difficult. A cluster of highly shared sequence variants was judged likely to be a technical artifact of the sequencing pipeline. Compared with the roughly 600-donor mean, donors in an Asian-associated ancestry cluster had fewer N-insertions in productive TCRs, according to a later genetic analysis. In the study, approximately 160 TCR beta chains were listed as associated with cytomegalovirus. The authors suggested that the approach could potentially be generalized to other disease states and immunological phenotypes. Broadly in line with IMGT annotations, most TCR beta V segments showed up in productive rearrangements about 87% or about 30% of the time in an earlier analysis of some 590 of the donors. In vitro tests confirmed that a few of the cytomegalovirus-associated TCR beta chains recognize cytomegalovirus antigens.

V is pruned by 10 bases and J by 6 bases, leaving 8 bases of the junction without a gene match. The CDR3 numbers 13 residues from cysteine through phenylalanine. Here the CDR3 DNA is all that survives: 39 bases in frame from base 1. Per the germline V gene, MDHEN is the CDR1 and SYDVKM is the CDR2. In total, over 600 healthy bone marrow donors made up the cohort. At the time of sampling, every cohort member was nominally healthy, though immune exposures that went unrecorded were likely present. The donor was CMV seronegative and belonged to the group of several hundred seronegative cohort members. Each donor provided a peripheral blood sample, and peripheral blood mononuclear cells were used for TCR beta sequencing. Genomic DNA was extracted from the blood cell samples with the Qiagen DNeasy Blood Extraction Kit. Notes on this clone: Its binding antigen is unknown. No clone much larger than this one lies a single base away; base qualities are absent.

The library was prepared using the immunoSEQ multiplex PCR assay. For the multiplex PCR, a mixture combining 60 forward primers for TCR Vbeta segments and 13 reverse primers for TCR Jbeta segments was used. A multiplex PCR assay on genomic DNA amplified the CDR3 region of rearranged TCR beta genes. The amplified TCR beta libraries were sequenced on the Illumina HiSeq System as 87-base-pair reads. As for the authors' bioinformatics: In a later analysis, around 80 million unique TCR beta chains were counted across the roughly 700 repertoires, and roughly 10 million of these chains were shared by at least two donors. Raw reads were error-corrected and collapsed into unique sequences by a nearest-neighbor algorithm in which closely related sequences were merged to remove PCR and sequencing errors. To assign V, D and J gene segments, CDR3 sequences were aligned to IMGT reference sequences. For a sequence to be retained, at least a six-nucleotide match to both a V gene segment and a J gene segment was required. A rearrangement was called productive if the CDR3 had no stop codons and remained in frame with V and J, and every other rearrangement was called non-productive. CDR3 was defined by IMGT convention, running from the second conserved V-encoded cysteine to the conserved J-encoded phenylalanine. In an earlier analysis of more than 550 of the donors, sequences lacking an unambiguous match to a single V gene segment were excluded. In an earlier analysis of roughly 600 of the donors, a V segment was called functional when productive rearrangements were above 56.7%, and segregating when the standard deviation between donors exceeded 5%. A statistical classification framework was built for diagnosing cytomegalovirus status from the catalog of TCR beta chain sequences. V and J gene assignment, in a later analysis, came from comparing TCR nucleotide sequences with IMGT/GENE-DB human TR gene sequences. Using the TCRdist pipeline, a later analysis assigned CDR3 sequences along with most-parsimonious VDJ recombination scenarios. In a later analysis, each TCR beta chain was defined by its CDR3 amino acid sequence together with its V-gene family, and reads without a unique V-gene family were excluded. A later analysis removed 500 to 600 highly shared, low-generation-probability nucleotide sequences to deal with suspected cross-contamination and a sequencing artifact. In a later analysis, a clonal expansion index for each public chain was calculated from normalized within-repertoire ranks of inferred template counts. Generation probabilities in a later analysis came from a VDJ recombination model fitted to out-of-frame rearrangements, and those results were checked against IGoR. In a later analysis, TCR-TCR, TCR-HLA and TCR-CMV co-occurrence was scored with hypergeometric tests, and a repertoire-size bias correction was applied to TCR pairs. In a later analysis, false discovery rates were estimated by permuting HLA or CMV assignments 20 times. A later analysis grouped co-occurring TCRs with DBSCAN, adding TCRdist sequence similarity when clustering within HLA-allele-positive subsets. Repertoires with fewer than 30,000 or more than 120,000 public chains were left out of co-occurrence clustering, as were about 5 repertoires with anomalous nucleotide sharing. In TCRdb, the immuneACCESS table is reduced to in-frame sequences with V and J assigned. These tables do not hold every clone; where another copy was compared, an unresolved V gene accounts for under half, and the others remain unexplained. The V and J calls and clone size are taken from that table; D and trimming were inferred from the DNA. The sample table contains 150,000 to 200,000 clones; only one count was recorded for around three quarters of them. The top ten clonotypes cover about 2% of the sample.

The chain uses TRBV28 and TRBJ2-4; 8 middle bases align to TRBD1. This clonotype originated in a middle-aged man in good health and CMV-seronegative. Sequencing was done on a sample of PBMCs. The CDR3 protein: CATNQGAVNIQYF. The sequenced DNA: TGTGCCACCAACCAGGGGGCGGTAAACATTCAGTACTTC.